This T cell receptor (beta chain) was sequenced in a study of T cell repertoires in cytomegalovirus infection. TCRdb fed the reads into MiXCR, producing one record per CDR3 protein. Counted here are some 800,000 distinct CDR3 sequences, 32% occurring once; the ten biggest clones make up under 15%. Trimming cost V 4 bases and J 5 bases, with 5 bases left between them. The CDR3 is made up of 12 amino acids. CDR1 and CDR2 (germline): SEHNR, FQNEAQ (reference sequence). On this clonotype: Antigen unknown.

The V call is TRBV7-9, the J call TRBJ2-2; D may be TRBD2 (5 bases). This TCR was sampled from a human donor in good health (CMV status not recorded). Some clones in this sample may be carry-over from other donors' samples. This specimen consisted of cultured CD8+ T cells from PBMCs, obtained from culture after CMV antigen stimulation. The chain's CDR3 is CASSWRTGELFF. The CDR3 coding sequence is TGTGCCAGCAGCTGGAGGACCGGGGAGCTGTTTTTT.